This is a list of T cell receptor beta chains from one sample in a study of T cell repertoires in cytomegalovirus infection. These receptors are not linked to any known antigen. TCRdb called the reads again in MiXCR, with one record for every CDR3 protein. This sample has around 99,000 distinct CDR3 sequences, with under 30% found just once. The sequenced sample was CD8+ T cells from cultured PBMCs, obtained from culture after CMV antigen stimulation. All receptors derive from a human donor in good health (CMV status not recorded). Some clones in this sample may be carry-over from other donors' samples. The CDR3 runs from the conserved cysteine through the conserved F or W. Part of the rows lack a size; the others show once, few, many or a class for expanded clones.

v_call: TRBV6-1
j_call: TRBJ2-5
clone_size: NA
cdr3_length: 15
cdr3_aa: CASRDGTVGQETQYF

v_call: TRBV6-1
j_call: TRBJ2-7
clone_size: few
cdr3_length: 12
cdr3_aa: CASTSTGYEQYF

v_call: TRBV6-5
j_call: TRBJ2-7
clone_size: many
cdr3_length: 14
cdr3_aa: CASSYRVSHYEQYF

v_call: TRBV7-9
j_call: TRBJ2-7
clone_size: few
cdr3_length: 14
cdr3_aa: CASSSQGRAYEQYF

v_call: TRBV7-9
j_call: TRBJ2-7
clone_size: NA
cdr3_length: 16
cdr3_aa: CASSLARGTEAYEQYF

v_call: TRBV7-6
j_call: TRBJ1-5
clone_size: NA
cdr3_length: 16
cdr3_aa: CASSLGTGDSNQPQHF

v_call: TRBV6-1
j_call: TRBJ1-1
clone_size: many
cdr3_length: 17
cdr3_aa: CASSVRDRGYIVTEAFF

v_call: TRBV27
j_call: TRBJ2-3
clone_size: few
cdr3_length: 16
cdr3_aa: CASRLAGGPLTDTQYF

v_call: TRBV7-9
j_call: TRBJ1-2
clone_size: NA
cdr3_length: 14
cdr3_aa: CASSGGGSFRGYTF

v_call: TRBV19
j_call: TRBJ2-3
clone_size: many
cdr3_length: 15
cdr3_aa: CASSVVGGPTDTQYF

v_call: TRBV29-1
j_call: TRBJ1-1
clone_size: NA
cdr3_length: 13
cdr3_aa: CSVEGGHVTEAFF

v_call: TRBV7-9
j_call: TRBJ2-1
clone_size: NA
cdr3_length: 11
cdr3_aa: CASIAGGEQFF

v_call: TRBV10-3
j_call: TRBJ1-5
clone_size: NA
cdr3_length: 15
cdr3_aa: CAISPGAANNQPQHF

v_call: TRBV4-1
j_call: TRBJ2-7
clone_size: NA
cdr3_length: 16
cdr3_aa: CASSQDRDSYHYEQYF